Listed below are T cell receptor beta chains from one sample, sequenced in a study of lymphopenia after photon versus proton radiotherapy. Assay used: immunoSEQ multiplex PCR; TCRdb lists only in-frame clones, some missing. The sample holds roughly 58,000 clones, roughly 87% seen once. The input for sequencing was peripheral blood, taken from a patient treated with proton-based radiotherapy. Receptors originate from an elderly man with esophageal cancer. CDR3s include the opening cysteine and the closing phenylalanine or tryptophan. A D gene is named only where the DNA matches it firmly. Expanded clones get a size class; other rows say once, few or many, or leave the size out.

clone size: NA
V gene: TRBV9
D gene: TRBD2
CDR3 length: 19
J gene: TRBJ2-1
CDR3 protein: CASSTAEGLAGGSYNEQFF
CDR3 DNA: TGTGCCAGCAGCACCGCAGAGGGACTAGCGGGAGGTTCCTACAATGAGCAGTTCTTC

clone size: NA
V gene: TRBV7-2
D gene: NA
CDR3 length: 14
J gene: TRBJ2-7
CDR3 protein: CASSLEGSSYEQYF
CDR3 DNA: TGTGCCAGCAGCTTAGAGGGCAGCTCCTACGAGCAGTACTTC

clone size: NA
V gene: TRBV5-5
D gene: NA
CDR3 length: 14
J gene: TRBJ1-5
CDR3 protein: CASSLVGRDQPQHF
CDR3 DNA: TGTGCCAGCAGCTTGGTGGGGCGGGATCAGCCCCAGCATTTT

clone size: few
V gene: TRBV7-2
D gene: NA
CDR3 length: 15
J gene: TRBJ1-5
CDR3 protein: CASSLSRNGNQPQHF
CDR3 DNA: TGTGCCAGCAGCTTATCCAGAAACGGCAATCAGCCCCAGCATTTT

clone size: NA
V gene: TRBV6-5
D gene: NA
CDR3 length: 14
J gene: TRBJ2-1
CDR3 protein: CASSYGVSYNEQFF
CDR3 DNA: TGTGCCAGCAGTTATGGGGTTTCCTACAATGAGCAGTTCTTC

clone size: once
V gene: TRBV9
D gene: TRBD1
CDR3 length: 16
J gene: TRBJ1-3
CDR3 protein: CASSGTDRVKGNTIYF
CDR3 DNA: TGTGCCAGCAGTGGTACCGACAGGGTAAAAGGAAACACCATATATTTT

clone size: NA
V gene: TRBV6-1
D gene: NA
CDR3 length: 11
J gene: TRBJ2-1
CDR3 protein: CASSLYNEQFF
CDR3 DNA: TGTGCCAGCAGCCTCTACAATGAGCAGTTCTTC

clone size: NA
V gene: TRBV29-1
D gene: NA
CDR3 length: 11
J gene: TRBJ1-2
CDR3 protein: CSVVWGDGYTF
CDR3 DNA: TGCAGCGTTGTTTGGGGAGATGGCTACACCTTC

clone size: NA
V gene: TRBV6-1
D gene: TRBD2
CDR3 length: 17
J gene: TRBJ2-5
CDR3 protein: CASSDLRTSGGQETQYF
CDR3 DNA: TGTGCCAGCAGTGATCTCCGGACTAGCGGGGGGCAAGAGACCCAGTACTTC

clone size: NA
V gene: TRBV12-5
D gene: NA
CDR3 length: 17
J gene: TRBJ2-1
CDR3 protein: CASGLVLLAGRTNEQFF
CDR3 DNA: TGTGCTAGTGGTTTGGTACTTTTGGCGGGGAGAACCAATGAGCAGTTCTTC

clone size: NA
V gene: TRBV5-4
D gene: NA
CDR3 length: 16
J gene: TRBJ2-3
CDR3 protein: CASSLGLGRGTDTQYF
CDR3 DNA: TGTGCCAGCAGCTTGGGACTAGGAAGGGGCACAGATACGCAGTATTTT

clone size: NA
V gene: TRBV5-8
D gene: NA
CDR3 length: 16
J gene: TRBJ2-7
CDR3 protein: CASSTRERATSYEQYF
CDR3 DNA: TGTGCCAGCAGCACCCGCGAGCGGGCTACCTCCTACGAGCAGTACTTC

clone size: NA
V gene: TRBV11-2
D gene: TRBD2
CDR3 length: 16
J gene: TRBJ2-1
CDR3 protein: CASRLAGGPSYNEQFF
CDR3 DNA: TGTGCCAGCAGGCTAGCGGGAGGGCCTTCCTACAATGAGCAGTTCTTC

clone size: NA
V gene: TRBV7-6
D gene: TRBD2
CDR3 length: 16
J gene: TRBJ2-7
CDR3 protein: CASSLAGGHPLGEQYF
CDR3 DNA: TGTGCCAGCAGCTTAGCGGGAGGGCACCCCCTGGGCGAGCAGTACTTC

clone size: NA
V gene: TRBV5-6
D gene: NA
CDR3 length: 17
J gene: TRBJ1-4
CDR3 protein: CASSLFRSRGRNEKLFF
CDR3 DNA: TGTGCCAGCAGCTTGTTCCGGTCCAGGGGTCGAAATGAAAAACTGTTTTTT

clone size: NA
V gene: TRBV11-2
D gene: NA
CDR3 length: 14
J gene: TRBJ2-7
CDR3 protein: CASSGTGSSYEQYF
CDR3 DNA: TGTGCCAGCAGCGGTACAGGGTCCTCCTACGAGCAGTACTTC

clone size: NA
V gene: TRBV27
D gene: TRBD1
CDR3 length: 14
J gene: TRBJ2-7
CDR3 protein: CASSYGQGGYEQYF
CDR3 DNA: TGTGCCAGCAGCTACGGACAGGGGGGCTACGAGCAGTACTTC

clone size: NA
V gene: TRBV2
D gene: NA
CDR3 length: 14
J gene: TRBJ2-1
CDR3 protein: CASSELVSYNEQFF
CDR3 DNA: TGTGCCAGCAGTGAACTAGTCTCCTACAATGAGCAGTTCTTC

clone size: NA
V gene: TRBV11-2
D gene: NA
CDR3 length: 15
J gene: TRBJ2-7
CDR3 protein: CASSLDIAEPYEQYF
CDR3 DNA: TGTGCCAGCAGCTTAGATATAGCGGAGCCTTACGAGCAGTACTTC

clone size: NA
V gene: TRBV5-1
D gene: TRBD1
CDR3 length: 16
J gene: TRBJ1-1
CDR3 protein: CASSPDRGIESTEAFF
CDR3 DNA: TGCGCCAGCAGCCCTGACAGGGGAATTGAGAGCACTGAAGCTTTCTTT

clone size: once
V gene: TRBV7-2
D gene: TRBD2
CDR3 length: 16
J gene: TRBJ2-1
CDR3 protein: CASSSTLAGGQLEQFF
CDR3 DNA: TGTGCCAGCAGCTCAACTCTAGCGGGGGGGCAATTGGAGCAGTTCTTC

clone size: NA
V gene: TRBV6-1
D gene: NA
CDR3 length: 13
J gene: TRBJ1-6
CDR3 protein: CASRLGNNSPLHF
CDR3 DNA: TGTGCCAGCCGTCTGGGGAATAATTCACCCCTCCACTTT

clone size: NA
V gene: TRBV7-9
D gene: TRBD2
CDR3 length: 14
J gene: TRBJ2-7
CDR3 protein: CASSEGLAAYEQYF
CDR3 DNA: TGTGCCAGCAGCGAGGGACTAGCGGCCTACGAGCAGTACTTC

clone size: few
V gene: TRBV11-2
D gene: TRBD2
CDR3 length: 18
J gene: TRBJ2-7
CDR3 protein: CASSLSWWASGRNYEQYF
CDR3 DNA: TGTGCCAGCAGCTTATCCTGGTGGGCTAGCGGGAGGAACTACGAGCAGTACTTC

clone size: NA
V gene: TRBV18
D gene: NA
CDR3 length: 15
J gene: TRBJ2-7
CDR3 protein: CASSGRDLSSYEQYF
CDR3 DNA: TGTGCCAGCTCAGGGCGGGACCTGAGCTCCTACGAGCAGTACTTC

clone size: NA
V gene: TRBV27
D gene: NA
CDR3 length: 13
J gene: TRBJ2-7
CDR3 protein: CASSYQFLGEQYF
CDR3 DNA: TGTGCCAGCAGTTACCAGTTCCTGGGTGAGCAGTACTTC

clone size: NA
V gene: TRBV7-2
D gene: TRBD1
CDR3 length: 16
J gene: TRBJ1-1
CDR3 protein: CASSLAGSGRGREAFF
CDR3 DNA: TGTGCCAGCAGCTTAGCGGGGTCGGGCAGGGGGAGGGAAGCTTTCTTT

clone size: NA
V gene: TRBV19
D gene: TRBD1
CDR3 length: 13
J gene: TRBJ2-5
CDR3 protein: CASRHRDRETQYF
CDR3 DNA: TGTGCCAGTAGGCACCGGGACAGGGAGACCCAGTACTTC

clone size: NA
V gene: TRBV9
D gene: NA
CDR3 length: 14
J gene: TRBJ2-7
CDR3 protein: CASSDDGSSYEQYF
CDR3 DNA: TGTGCCAGCAGCGACGACGGGAGCTCCTACGAGCAGTACTTC

clone size: NA
V gene: TRBV5-6
D gene: NA
CDR3 length: 16
J gene: TRBJ1-5
CDR3 protein: CASSRGLRASNQPQHF
CDR3 DNA: TGTGCCAGCAGCCGTGGGTTAAGGGCCAGCAATCAGCCCCAGCATTTT

clone size: NA
V gene: TRBV27
D gene: NA
CDR3 length: 13
J gene: TRBJ2-7
CDR3 protein: CASGKTGPYEQYF
CDR3 DNA: TGTGCCAGCGGTAAGACGGGCCCCTACGAGCAGTACTTC

clone size: NA
V gene: TRBV11-3
D gene: NA
CDR3 length: 15
J gene: TRBJ2-3
CDR3 protein: CASSGRDVSTDTQYF
CDR3 DNA: TGTGCCAGCAGCGGACGGGACGTAAGCACAGATACGCAGTATTTT

clone size: NA
V gene: TRBV5-1
D gene: TRBD2
CDR3 length: 16
J gene: TRBJ2-5
CDR3 protein: CASSPGLAGAGETQYF
CDR3 DNA: TGCGCCAGCAGCCCTGGACTAGCGGGAGCAGGAGAGACCCAGTACTTC

clone size: NA
V gene: TRBV19
D gene: TRBD2
CDR3 length: 15
J gene: TRBJ2-1
CDR3 protein: CASSRLAGENNEQFF
CDR3 DNA: TGTGCCAGTAGCAGACTAGCGGGAGAGAACAATGAGCAGTTCTTC

clone size: NA
V gene: TRBV30
D gene: NA
CDR3 length: 15
J gene: TRBJ1-2
CDR3 protein: CAWTLSSLRDYGYTF
CDR3 DNA: TGTGCCTGGACTCTCTCGTCCCTAAGGGACTATGGCTACACCTTC

clone size: NA
V gene: TRBV29-1
D gene: NA
CDR3 length: 11
J gene: TRBJ1-1
CDR3 protein: CSVVGNSEAFF
CDR3 DNA: TGCAGCGTTGTCGGTAATTCAGAAGCTTTCTTT

clone size: NA
V gene: TRBV6-4
D gene: NA
CDR3 length: 15
J gene: TRBJ2-3
CDR3 protein: CASSDQAGSTDTQYF
CDR3 DNA: TGTGCCAGCAGTGATCAAGCGGGTTCTACAGATACGCAGTATTTT

clone size: once
V gene: TRBV6-5
D gene: TRBD2
CDR3 length: 13
J gene: TRBJ2-7
CDR3 protein: CASSRLAGVEQYF
CDR3 DNA: TGTGCCAGCAGCCGACTAGCGGGAGTCGAGCAGTACTTC

clone size: NA
V gene: TRBV11-1
D gene: TRBD1
CDR3 length: 16
J gene: TRBJ2-5
CDR3 protein: CASSSPRDSYQETQYF
CDR3 DNA: TGTGCCAGCAGCTCTCCCCGGGACAGTTACCAAGAGACCCAGTACTTC

clone size: NA
V gene: TRBV7-9
D gene: NA
CDR3 length: 16
J gene: TRBJ1-4
CDR3 protein: CASSLLPGDSNEKLFF
CDR3 DNA: TGTGCCAGCAGCTTATTACCCGGGGACTCTAATGAAAAACTGTTTTTT

clone size: NA
V gene: TRBV6-5
D gene: NA
CDR3 length: 14
J gene: TRBJ1-4
CDR3 protein: CASSYEGVDEKLFF
CDR3 DNA: TGTGCCAGCAGTTACGAAGGGGTGGATGAAAAACTGTTTTTT

clone size: NA
V gene: TRBV29-1
D gene: TRBD1
CDR3 length: 13
J gene: TRBJ1-1
CDR3 protein: CSVVRQGRSEAFF
CDR3 DNA: TGCAGCGTTGTCCGACAGGGGCGAAGTGAAGCTTTCTTT

clone size: NA
V gene: TRBV9
D gene: NA
CDR3 length: 12
J gene: TRBJ1-4
CDR3 protein: CASSAEAGILFF
CDR3 DNA: TGTGCCAGCAGCGCCGAGGCAGGGATACTGTTTTTT

clone size: NA
V gene: TRBV5-1
D gene: NA
CDR3 length: 14
J gene: TRBJ1-5
CDR3 protein: CASSLDGYNQPQHF
CDR3 DNA: TGCGCCAGCAGCTTGGATGGGTATAATCAGCCCCAGCATTTT

clone size: once
V gene: TRBV27
D gene: NA
CDR3 length: 14
J gene: TRBJ1-1
CDR3 protein: CASSPMDTRTEAFF
CDR3 DNA: TGTGCCAGCAGTCCAATGGACACCCGCACTGAAGCTTTCTTT

clone size: NA
V gene: TRBV19
D gene: NA
CDR3 length: 14
J gene: TRBJ1-5
CDR3 protein: CASSRWITNQPQHF
CDR3 DNA: TGTGCCAGTAGTCGTTGGATTACCAATCAGCCCCAGCATTTT

clone size: NA
V gene: TRBV4-3
D gene: NA
CDR3 length: 13
J gene: TRBJ2-5
CDR3 protein: CASSPDLQETQYF
CDR3 DNA: TGCGCCAGCAGCCCTGACCTCCAAGAGACCCAGTACTTC

clone size: once
V gene: TRBV27
D gene: TRBD2
CDR3 length: 15
J gene: TRBJ2-7
CDR3 protein: CASSFREGGSYEQYF
CDR3 DNA: TGTGCCAGCAGTTTCAGGGAGGGTGGTTCCTACGAGCAGTACTTC

clone size: once
V gene: TRBV5-4
D gene: NA
CDR3 length: 15
J gene: TRBJ2-7
CDR3 protein: CASSRLSGISYEQYF
CDR3 DNA: TGTGCCAGCAGCCGACTTAGCGGCATCTCCTACGAGCAGTACTTC

clone size: NA
V gene: TRBV5-6
D gene: TRBD1
CDR3 length: 15
J gene: TRBJ2-5
CDR3 protein: CASSLEGASRETQYF
CDR3 DNA: TGTGCCAGCAGCTTGGAGGGGGCCTCCAGGGAGACCCAGTACTTC

clone size: once
V gene: TRBV7-2
D gene: NA
CDR3 length: 14
J gene: TRBJ2-2
CDR3 protein: CASSLSRYPGELFF
CDR3 DNA: TGTGCCAGCAGCTTGTCAAGGTACCCCGGGGAGCTGTTTTTT

clone size: once
V gene: TRBV7-9
D gene: NA
CDR3 length: 15
J gene: TRBJ2-4
CDR3 protein: CASSRGLDYKNIQYF
CDR3 DNA: TGTGCCAGCAGCCGAGGATTGGACTACAAAAACATTCAGTACTTC

clone size: NA
V gene: TRBV19
D gene: NA
CDR3 length: 14
J gene: TRBJ1-2
CDR3 protein: CASSTGSPYYGYTF
CDR3 DNA: TGTGCCAGTAGTACTGGGAGCCCCTACTATGGCTACACCTTC

clone size: NA
V gene: TRBV19
D gene: TRBD1
CDR3 length: 16
J gene: TRBJ2-2
CDR3 protein: CASSPPSGQVTGELFF
CDR3 DNA: TGTGCCAGTAGTCCGCCGAGCGGACAGGTCACCGGGGAGCTGTTTTTT

clone size: NA
V gene: TRBV9
D gene: NA
CDR3 length: 16
J gene: TRBJ2-3
CDR3 protein: CASSVVGGASTDTQYF
CDR3 DNA: TGTGCCAGCAGCGTAGTAGGCGGGGCAAGCACAGATACGCAGTATTTT